This T cell receptor (beta chain) was identified during a study of spatial heterogeneity in lung cancer. Background on the study: Raw reads contained each unique TCR and UMI combination more than ten times on average. Study-level points and caveats: Mutation counts in tumors were tracked by counts of expanded intratumoral alpha and beta TCRs.

This clonotype was detected many times. Its antigen remains unidentified. The CDR3 extends over 19 amino acids. Trimming cost V 0 bases and J 0 bases; bases outside gene matches: 7. CDR1 is MNHEY and CDR2 is SVGAGI in the germline V gene. This sample's time point: sample taken at primary tumor resection. Via MiXCR, TCRdb re-called the 5' RACE reads, giving one row per CDR3 protein. The sample yields 7,500 to 10,000 distinct CDR3 sequences, almost 9.5% seen once. The material sequenced was lung tumor tissue, taken at surgery. This TCR came from a male donor with early-stage non-small cell lung cancer. The chain joins TRBV6-5 to TRBJ2-6, with TRBD1 matching 8 bases. In nucleotides, the CDR3 is TGTGCCAGCAGTTACTCGGTTGGCAGGGGGCTCTCTGGGGCCAACGTCCTGACTTTC. This gives the protein CASSYSVGRGLSGANVLTF.